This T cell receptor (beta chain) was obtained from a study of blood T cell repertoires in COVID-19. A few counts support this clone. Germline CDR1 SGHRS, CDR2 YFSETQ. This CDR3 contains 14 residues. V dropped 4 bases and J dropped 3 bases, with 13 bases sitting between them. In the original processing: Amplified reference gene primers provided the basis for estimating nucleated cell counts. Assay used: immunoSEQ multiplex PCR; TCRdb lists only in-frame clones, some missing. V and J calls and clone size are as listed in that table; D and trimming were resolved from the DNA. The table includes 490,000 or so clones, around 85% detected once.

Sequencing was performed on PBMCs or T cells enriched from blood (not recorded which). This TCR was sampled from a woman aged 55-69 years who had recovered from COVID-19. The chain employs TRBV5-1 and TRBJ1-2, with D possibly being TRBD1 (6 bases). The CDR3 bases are TGCGCCAGCAGCCGTCAGGGGCTAGACTATGGCTACACCTTC. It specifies CASSRQGLDYGYTF. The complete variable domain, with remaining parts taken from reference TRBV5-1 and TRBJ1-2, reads KAGVTQTPRYLIKTRGQQVTLSCSPISGHRSVSWYQQTPGQGLQFLFEYFSETQRNKGNFPGRFSGRQFSNSRSEMNVSTLELGDSALYLCASSRQGLDYGYTFGSGTRLTVV.